Below, 5 T cell receptor beta chains from the same sample are listed, as sequenced in a study of graft-versus-host responses after intestinal transplantation. Data came from immunoSEQ multiplex PCR; TCRdb stores just in-frame clones and leaves some out. The sample carries roughly 27,000 clones, approximately 82% recorded once. Material: PBMCs, obtained almost 29 days after intestinal transplant. The source is a human patient who received an intestinal transplant, so some T cells may come from the graft donor.

The chain couples TRBV9 to TRBJ2-5; no definite D call. The V and J ends lost 4 bases and 2 bases respectively, with 6 bases between them. Germline V lookup: CDR1 SGDLS, CDR2 YYNGEE. The CDR3 totals 12 residues. The chain's CDR3 is CASSQNQETQYF. DNA of the CDR3: TGTGCCAGCAGCCAAAATCAAGAGACCCAGTACTTC.

The CDR3 loop reads CASSSRDKDIQYF. The CDR3 DNA is TGTGCCAGCAGCTCCCGGGACAAGGACATTCAGTACTTC. The chain uses TRBV11-3 and TRBJ2-4; the D gene is possibly TRBD1 (6 bases). Germline-derived CDR1 and CDR2 are SGHNT and YENEEA. Trimming took off 4 bases at V and 8 bases at J, with 12 bases between the two ends. This CDR3 spans 13 amino acids.

This clone came up once. The V and J genes are TRBV25-1 and TRBJ2-7; D gene unclear. V was cut by 5 bases and J by 2 bases, with 16 bases left in between. Germline CDR1 and CDR2: MGHDK and SYGVNS. This CDR3 is 15 amino acids long. Written as DNA, the CDR3 is TGTGCCAGCAGTCCCGGTTGGGCTGCCACCTACGAGCAGTACTTC. Residues: CASSPGWAATYEQYF.

The V and J genes are TRBV6-1 and TRBJ1-1; no firm D call. Trimming removed 4 bases at V and 1 base at J, with 7 bases between. The CDR3 contains 13 residues. Per germline, CDR1 MNHNS and CDR2 SASEGT. The CDR3 is CASSGWANTEAFF. The CDR3 DNA sequence: TGTGCCAGCAGTGGGTGGGCGAACACTGAAGCTTTCTTT.

The V call is TRBV5-5, the J call TRBJ2-1; the match to TRBD2 covers 11 bases. CDR1 SGHKS and CDR2 YYEKEE come from the germline V gene (reference sequence). V lost 0 bases, J lost 10 bases, and 0 bases stayed unmatched. The CDR3 has 13 residues. The CDR3 loop reads CASSLGLAGEQFF. The CDR3 DNA reads as TGTGCCAGCAGCTTGGGACTAGCGGGAGAGCAGTTCTTC.